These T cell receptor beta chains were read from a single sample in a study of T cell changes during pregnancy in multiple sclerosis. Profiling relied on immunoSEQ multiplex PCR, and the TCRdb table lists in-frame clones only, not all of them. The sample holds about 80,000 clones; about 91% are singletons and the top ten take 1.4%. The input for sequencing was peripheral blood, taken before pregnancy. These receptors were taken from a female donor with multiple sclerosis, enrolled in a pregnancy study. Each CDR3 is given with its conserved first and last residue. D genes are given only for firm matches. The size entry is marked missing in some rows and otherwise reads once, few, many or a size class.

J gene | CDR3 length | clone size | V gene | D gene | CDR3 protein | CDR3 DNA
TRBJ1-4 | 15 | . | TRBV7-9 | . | CASSQPYRAPGELFF | TGTGCCAGCAGCCAACCCTACAGGGCCCCTGGGGAACTGTTTTTT
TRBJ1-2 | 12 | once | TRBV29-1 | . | CSVTGPNYGYTF | TGCAGCGTTACAGGGCCCAACTATGGCTACACCTTC
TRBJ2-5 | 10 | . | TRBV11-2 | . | CASSKETQYF | TGTGCCAGCAGTAAAGAGACCCAGTACTTC
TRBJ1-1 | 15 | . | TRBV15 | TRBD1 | CATSRDRGLEAEAFF | TGTGCCACCAGCAGGGACAGGGGTTTGGAGGCTGAAGCTTTCTTT
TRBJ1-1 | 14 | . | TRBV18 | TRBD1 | CASSPGTGRSEAFF | TGTGCCAGCTCACCTGGGACAGGGCGGTCTGAAGCTTTCTTT
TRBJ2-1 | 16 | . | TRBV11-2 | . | CASTLGANPSYNEQFF | TGTGCCAGCACCCTAGGGGCCAACCCCTCCTACAATGAGCAGTTCTTC
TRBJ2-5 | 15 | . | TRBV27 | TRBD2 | CASSPAWGGSGPQYF | TGTGCCAGCAGCCCCGCGTGGGGGGGGTCGGGGCCCCAGTACTTC
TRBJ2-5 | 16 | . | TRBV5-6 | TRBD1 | CASSPWDRGHRETQYF | TGTGCCAGCAGCCCCTGGGACAGGGGGCATCGAGAGACCCAGTACTTC
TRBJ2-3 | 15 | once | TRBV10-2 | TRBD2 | CASREIAGISGTQYF | TGCGCCAGCAGGGAAATAGCGGGGATTTCTGGTACGCAGTATTTT
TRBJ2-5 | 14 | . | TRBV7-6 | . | CASSTRGGQETQYF | TGTGCCAGCAGCACCAGGGGTGGCCAAGAGACCCAGTACTTC
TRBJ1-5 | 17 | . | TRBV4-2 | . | CASSQDAGLGGNQPQHF | TGTGCCAGCAGCCAAGATGCGGGGCTTGGGGGCAATCAGCCCCAGCATTTT
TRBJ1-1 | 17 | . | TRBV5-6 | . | CASSLGFRQGSDTEAFF | TGTGCCAGCAGCTTGGGGTTCCGGCAGGGCTCGGACACTGAAGCTTTCTTT
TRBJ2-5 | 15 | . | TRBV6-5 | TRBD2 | CASSQTSGGQETQYF | TGTGCCAGCAGCCAGACTAGCGGGGGCCAAGAGACCCAGTACTTC
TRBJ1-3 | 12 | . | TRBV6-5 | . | CASQGSGNTIYF | TGTGCCAGCCAGGGCTCCGGAAACACCATATATTTT
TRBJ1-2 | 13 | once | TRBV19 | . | CASRTGTPYGYTF | TGTGCCAGTAGGACCGGGACTCCTTATGGCTACACCTTC
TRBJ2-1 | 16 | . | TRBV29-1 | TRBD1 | CSVDNRQGVFYNEQFF | TGCAGCGTGGATAATAGACAGGGAGTCTTCTACAATGAGCAGTTCTTC
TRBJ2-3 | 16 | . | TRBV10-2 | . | CASSELQGRGTDTQYF | TGCGCCAGCAGTGAGTTACAGGGCCGCGGCACAGATACGCAGTATTTT
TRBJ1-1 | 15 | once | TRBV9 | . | CASSGPGTTNTEAFF | TGTGCCAGCAGCGGCCCCGGGACAACTAACACTGAAGCTTTCTTT